The T cell receptor (beta chain) described here comes from a study of shared clonotypes between healthy human individuals. Study summary: Serving as donors were a couple of women and three men, whose ages spanned 18 to 49. General study results and limits: Having only a few donors restricted how much genetic and exposure-history diversity was captured.

The method was immunoSEQ multiplex PCR; TCRdb's version includes in-frame clones alone and lacks a portion of them. The table lists 2 million to 2.5 million clones, roughly 95% of them singletons, with approximately 0.13% in the top ten. The V gene's germline CDR1 is SGHRS and CDR2 YFSETQ. The CDR3 sequence is 14 residues long. V lost 1 base and J lost 7, with 12 bases in between. Points on this clone: The antigen remains undetermined.

The receptor was derived from a young man in good health. The sample was naive CD4+ T cells sorted from blood. Subset meaning: CD45RA+ positively selected. The rearrangement joins TRBV5-1 to TRBJ2-1, with D hard to call. CDR3 in DNA: TGCGCCAGCAGCTTGAGGGTATCTAGAAATGAGCAGTTCTTC. It translates to CASSLRVSRNEQFF.